This passage covers 6 T cell receptor beta chains from one sample sequenced in a study of T cell responses to AZD1222 COVID-19 vaccine. Here immunoSEQ multiplex PCR was the method, and the copy in TCRdb shows in-frame clones only, minus some. The data show some 150,000 clones, around 90% seen once. This sample comprised peripheral blood, obtained 28 days after the second dose of the MenACWY control vaccine. The receptors were sampled from an adult who received the MenACWY meningococcal vaccine as a control.

The chain employs TRBV11-3 and TRBJ2-3; 12 positions match TRBD2. This CDR3 spans 17 amino acids. With V trimmed by 1 base and J by 4 bases, 6 bases remained unmatched. The germline V gene has CDR1 SGHNT and CDR2 YENEEA. CDR3 sequence: CASSLGLGLAGSDTQYF. In DNA form, the CDR3 reads TGTGCCAGCAGCTTAGGTCTCGGACTAGCGGGATCAGATACGCAGTATTTT.

The gene calls are TRBV7-9 and TRBJ1-1, with D possibly matching TRBD1 (5 bases). CDR1 is SEHNR and CDR2 is FQNEAQ in the germline V gene (reference sequence). Trimming took 5 bases from V and 3 from J, leaving 10 bases between them. This CDR3 region has 13 residues. The CDR3 loop is CASSPGQHTEAFF. Written as DNA, the CDR3 is TGTGCCAGCAGCCCAGGACAACACACTGAAGCTTTCTTT.

The chain carries TRBV19 and TRBJ2-3; D ambiguous. The CDR3 has 14 amino acids. The V gene's germline CDR1 is LNHDA and CDR2 SQIVND (reference sequence). With 7 bases removed from V and 5 bases from J, the gap between germline ends came to 16 bases. CDR3 in DNA: TGTGCCAGTAACGGCGGACGAGCCGGAGATACGCAGTATTTT. Translation gives CASNGGRAGDTQYF.

This clone was recorded a few times. The CDR3 loop is CASSQPGQSTNEQFF. For the CDR3, the DNA is TGTGCCAGCAGTCAGCCGGGACAGTCTACCAATGAGCAGTTCTTC. J is TRBJ2-1 and V is TRBV6-5, with 7 positions matching TRBD1. This CDR3 spans 15 amino acids. Looked up from germline, CDR1 is MNHEY and CDR2 is SVGAGI. V lost 5 bases, J lost 6 bases, and 10 bases stayed unmatched.

The CDR3 DNA reads TGTGCCAGCAGCACATACGGACAGGGGAGAAACTTCCTAGAAGGCTACACCTTC. Encoded protein: CASSTYGQGRNFLEGYTF. The rearrangement links TRBV7-9 to TRBJ1-2; the match to TRBD1 covers 9 bases. This CDR3 has 18 amino acids. Per the germline V gene, CDR1 is SEHNR and CDR2 is FQNEAQ (reference sequence). Trimming cost V 5 bases and J 8 bases; bases outside gene matches: 21.

The rearrangement uses TRBV28 and TRBJ2-7; D remains ambiguous. Between the trimmed V and J ends, which lost 10 bases and 0 bases, there was a span of 16 bases. Germline V lookup: CDR1 MDHEN, CDR2 SYDVKM. The CDR3 is 14 residues long. CDR3 sequence (DNA): TGTGCCACAATGGGATACAAGGCCTCCTACGAGCAGTACTTC. Its translation is CATMGYKASYEQYF.